This is a list of T cell receptor beta chains from one sample in a study of CD8 T cells in ankylosing spondylitis. TCRdb re-derived calls from the 5' RACE reads in MiXCR, one entry per CDR3 protein. The repertoire holds around 130,000 distinct CDR3 sequences, with roughly a tenth as singletons. Sequencing was performed on blood, either unsorted or a sorted T cell fraction (not recorded which). The source of these receptors is a male donor with ankylosing spondylitis or in good health (not recorded which). Each CDR3 is given with its conserved first and last residue. The order of the fields is V gene, D gene, J gene, clone size, CDR3 length, CDR3 DNA, CDR3 protein. The D gene is left open where the match is weak. Not every row has a clone size; where given, it reads once, few, many or a size class.

TRBV11-2	TRBD2	TRBJ2-3	few	20	TGTGCCAGCAGCGCCAATCCACCGGGACTAGCGGGAACTAGCACAGATACGCAGTATTTT	CASSANPPGLAGTSTDTQYF
TRBV7-8	TRBD2	TRBJ2-3	many	19	TGTGCCAGCAGCCAAATGGGACTAAGCTCTCTCATTGGCACAGATACGCAGTATTTT	CASSQMGLSSLIGTDTQYF
TRBV5-1	.	TRBJ2-3	many	15	TGCGCCAGCAGCTTGAACCTAGTGCGCACAGATACGCAGTATTTT	CASSLNLVRTDTQYF
TRBV5-1	.	TRBJ1-4	many	14	TGCGCCAGCAGCCCGGGGGTAGCTAATGAAAAACTGTTTTTT	CASSPGVANEKLFF
TRBV29-1	.	TRBJ2-7	.	12	TGCAGCGTTGCCGCGGACTCCTACGAGCAGTACTTC	CSVAADSYEQYF
TRBV27	TRBD1	TRBJ2-3	.	16	TGTGCCAGCAGTTTAGGACAGGGGGTCGGTACAGATACGCAGTATTTT	CASSLGQGVGTDTQYF
TRBV11-2	TRBD2	TRBJ2-3	.	17	TGTGCCAGCAGCTCATTAGGAGCCCTAGCGGTGACAGATACGCAGTATTTT	CASSSLGALAVTDTQYF
TRBV7-6	.	TRBJ1-2	many	14	TGTGCCAGCAGCCCGGTGAAAGGGGGGCATGGCTACACCTTC	CASSPVKGGHGYTF
TRBV20-1	TRBD2	TRBJ2-7	few	15	TGCAGTGCTCACCGCCCCACAGCGGGATCCTACGAGCAGTACTTC	CSAHRPTAGSYEQYF
TRBV12-3/TRBV12-4	.	TRBJ2-1	.	11	TGTGCCAGCAGTTTGGCCGCGGAGCAGTTCTTC	CASSLAAEQFF
TRBV20-1	TRBD2	TRBJ2-1	few	16	TGCAGTGCTGGCCCCGGGCTAGCGGGAGGGCCTGATGAGCAGTTCTTC	CSAGPGLAGGPDEQFF
TRBV20-1	.	TRBJ1-5	.	14	TGCAGTGCTAGAGCGAAAGATAGCAATCAGCCCCAGCATTTT	CSARAKDSNQPQHF
TRBV14	.	TRBJ2-3	few	16	TGTGCCAGCAGCCAAGATCTCGCAGTAAGAACAGATACGCAGTATTTT	CASSQDLAVRTDTQYF
TRBV7-2	.	TRBJ1-5	many	15	TGTGCCAGCAGCTTGCAATCTCTTAGCAATCAGCCCCAGCATTTT	CASSLQSLSNQPQHF
TRBV28	.	TRBJ2-1	many	14	TGTGCCAGCAGAAAAATGGGGGTCGGCAATGAGCAGTTCTTC	CASRKMGVGNEQFF
TRBV20-1	TRBD2	TRBJ2-7	many	14	TGCAGTGCTAGTACTAGCGGGGGATTCTACGAGCAGTACTTC	CSASTSGGFYEQYF
TRBV2	TRBD2	TRBJ2-3	.	19	TGTGCCAGCAGTGCCAGATCCATACTAGCGGGGACTAGCACAGATACGCAGTATTTT	CASSARSILAGTSTDTQYF
TRBV6-2/TRBV6-3	.	TRBJ2-3	few	14	TGTGCCAGCAGTTACGCGGGCCGCACAGATACGCAGTATTTT	CASSYAGRTDTQYF
TRBV29-1	TRBD2	TRBJ2-3	many	14	TGCAGCGTTGAGTCTAGCGGGAGTTTAGATACGCAGTATTTT	CSVESSGSLDTQYF
TRBV20-1	.	TRBJ2-7	few	13	TGCAGTGCTAGCGCTGCCAGAACCTACGAGCAGTACTTC	CSASAARTYEQYF
TRBV20-1	TRBD2	TRBJ2-7	many	14	TGCAGTGCCCCACCGGGACTAGCATATTACGAGCAGTACTTC	CSAPPGLAYYEQYF
TRBV5-1	TRBD2	TRBJ2-1	.	17	TGCGCCAGCAGCTTCACTAGCGGGAGGGTCTCCTACAATGAGCAGTTCTTC	CASSFTSGRVSYNEQFF
TRBV5-1	TRBD1	TRBJ2-1	few	14	TGCGCCAGCAGGGGACAGGGGGACTACAATGAGCAGTTCTTC	CASRGQGDYNEQFF
TRBV6-2/TRBV6-3	.	TRBJ2-1	many	14	TGTGCCAGCAGTTACGTTGCGGGCCAGTATGAGCAGTTCTTC	CASSYVAGQYEQFF
TRBV12-3/TRBV12-4	TRBD2	TRBJ2-1	many	16	TGTGCCAGCAGATCTAGCGGACCAAGCTCCTACAATGAGCAGTTCTTC	CASRSSGPSSYNEQFF
TRBV6-1	TRBD2	TRBJ2-3	few	15	TGTGCCAGCTCGATTCGGGGGAGGGTGACAGATACGCAGTATTTT	CASSIRGRVTDTQYF
TRBV20-1	.	TRBJ1-1	many	12	TGCAGTGCTAGGCGGGGGAACACTGAAGCTTTCTTT	CSARRGNTEAFF
TRBV5-1	TRBD1	TRBJ1-5	many	15	TGCGCCAGCAGGCCGGGACAGGGTAGCAATCAGCCCCAGCATTTT	CASRPGQGSNQPQHF
TRBV29-1	.	TRBJ2-5	many	13	TGCAGCGTATCGCCGGGACTCCAAGAGACCCAGTACTTC	CSVSPGLQETQYF
TRBV5-1	TRBD2	TRBJ2-1	many	14	TGCGCCAGCAGCTTGGTGTCTAGCGGGGATGAGCAGTTCTTC	CASSLVSSGDEQFF
TRBV20-1	TRBD2	TRBJ2-1	few	16	TGCAGTGCTCATACCCCGGGACTAGCGGGAGTCAATGAGCAGTTCTTC	CSAHTPGLAGVNEQFF
TRBV15	.	TRBJ1-2	many	14	TGTGCCACCAGCAGAGATGGGGAACTCTATGGCTACACCTTC	CATSRDGELYGYTF
TRBV6-1	TRBD2	TRBJ2-6	few	16	TGTGCCAGCAAGGGACTAGGGGGCTCTGGGGCCAACGTCCTGACTTTC	CASKGLGGSGANVLTF
TRBV19	.	TRBJ2-2	many	13	TGTGCCAGCCTCGGAGATTACACCGGGGAGCTGTTTTTT	CASLGDYTGELFF
TRBV14	.	TRBJ2-5	few	18	TGTGCCAGCAGCCAAGAAAGAATGAGGTTCCCCCCCGGAGAGACCCAGTACTTC	CASSQERMRFPPGETQYF
TRBV2	TRBD1	TRBJ1-5	many	15	TGTGCCAGCAGTGAGTGGAGGACAGGGGACCAGCCCCAGCATTTT	CASSEWRTGDQPQHF
TRBV7-9	.	TRBJ1-4	many	12	TGTGCCAGCAGCTCGCCTAATGAAAAACTGTTTTTT	CASSSPNEKLFF
TRBV6-2/TRBV6-3	.	TRBJ2-7	.	18	TGTACCAGCAGCTCGGGGCCGGCAGGGGCCTTTTTACAATACGAGCAGTACTTC	CTSSSGPAGAFLQYEQYF
TRBV27	TRBD1	TRBJ2-7	many	16	TGTGCCAGCAGTTTCCTACGCATGGACAGGGTTTACGAGCAGTACTTC	CASSFLRMDRVYEQYF
TRBV28	.	TRBJ2-2	.	15	TGTGCCAGCAGTCCGACAGGTTTTCGTTACCGGGAGCTGTTTTTT	CASSPTGFRYRELFF
TRBV2	TRBD1	TRBJ2-3	many	15	TGTGCCAGCAGTGAAGCGGGGACAGGGGCCGATACGCAGTATTTT	CASSEAGTGADTQYF
TRBV4-2	.	TRBJ2-7	many	13	TGTGCCAGCAGCCAAGAGTCCAGCGGCGAGCAGTACTTC	CASSQESSGEQYF
TRBV5-8	.	TRBJ2-5	many	13	TGTGCCAGCAGCTTGCCCCCCTCCGAGACCCAGTACTTC	CASSLPPSETQYF
TRBV30	.	TRBJ2-1	.	14	TGTGCCTTCATACCCGGGGCAGGTTACAATGAGCAGTTCTTC	CAFIPGAGYNEQFF
TRBV30	.	TRBJ1-2	.	16	TGTGCCTGGAACCGCCCGACACAGTTAGCTAACTATGGCTACACCTTC	CAWNRPTQLANYGYTF
TRBV20-1	.	TRBJ2-1	.	13	TGCAGTGAACAGGGAAGGTCCTACAATGAGCAGTTCTTC	CSEQGRSYNEQFF